This is a list of T cell receptor beta chains from one sample in a study of cytomegalovirus exposure and HLA in healthy donors. Clones were sequenced by immunoSEQ multiplex PCR, and TCRdb holds only the in-frame ones, with some missing. This sample carries more than 95,000 clones, roughly four fifths of them seen once, and the ten largest clones take about 1.6%. The sequencing sample was made of PBMCs. The receptors were gathered from a young woman in good health and CMV-seronegative. Each CDR3 is given with its conserved first and last residue. D genes are given only for firm matches. Size is omitted from some rows. Given values are once, few, many or a class for expanded clones.

clone size: NA; J gene: TRBJ1-2; V gene: TRBV15; D gene: TRBD1; CDR3 DNA: TGTGCCACCAGTCGACAGGGGGCTTTCTATGGCTACACCTTC; CDR3 protein: CATSRQGAFYGYTF
clone size: NA; J gene: TRBJ1-1; V gene: TRBV6-1; D gene: TRBD1; CDR3 DNA: TGTGCCAGCAGCCCTGACAGGGGGGGCACGACTGAAGCTTTCTTT; CDR3 protein: CASSPDRGGTTEAFF
clone size: NA; J gene: TRBJ2-7; V gene: TRBV28; D gene: NA; CDR3 DNA: TGTGCCAGCAGCTACCGGGGTCCTCTAACCTACGAGCAGTACTTC; CDR3 protein: CASSYRGPLTYEQYF
clone size: NA; J gene: TRBJ1-5; V gene: TRBV7-9; D gene: NA; CDR3 DNA: TGTGCCAGCAGCACTGACAGGAGCAATCAGCCCCAGCATTTT; CDR3 protein: CASSTDRSNQPQHF
clone size: NA; J gene: TRBJ1-1; V gene: TRBV10-3; D gene: NA; CDR3 DNA: TGTGCCATCAGCCGGGACATTAACACTGAAGCTTTCTTT; CDR3 protein: CAISRDINTEAFF
clone size: NA; J gene: TRBJ2-7; V gene: TRBV7-8; D gene: NA; CDR3 DNA: TGTGCCAGCAGCCATACGGGGAGCGAGCAGTACTTC; CDR3 protein: CASSHTGSEQYF
clone size: NA; J gene: TRBJ2-2; V gene: TRBV7-2; D gene: NA; CDR3 DNA: TGTGCCAGCAGCCTAACCGTCCTTGCGGTGAACACCGGGGAGCTGTTTTTT; CDR3 protein: CASSLTVLAVNTGELFF
clone size: once; J gene: TRBJ2-7; V gene: TRBV4-1; D gene: NA; CDR3 DNA: TGCGCCAGCAGCCAAGAATTTCGGAATTGGGCCGACGAGCAGTACTTC; CDR3 protein: CASSQEFRNWADEQYF
clone size: NA; J gene: TRBJ2-6; V gene: TRBV13; D gene: TRBD1; CDR3 DNA: TGTGCCAGCAGCCCAGGACAGGGAGCTGGGGCCAACGTCCTGACTTTC; CDR3 protein: CASSPGQGAGANVLTF
clone size: few; J gene: TRBJ2-1; V gene: TRBV6-6; D gene: NA; CDR3 DNA: TGTGCCACCCTTTACAGGGACAATGAGCAGTTCTTC; CDR3 protein: CATLYRDNEQFF
clone size: once; J gene: TRBJ2-5; V gene: TRBV5-4; D gene: TRBD2; CDR3 DNA: TGTGCCAGCAGCTTGGCAGTGGGAGCGGGGAGAAAAGAGACCCAGTACTTC; CDR3 protein: CASSLAVGAGRKETQYF
clone size: NA; J gene: TRBJ2-7; V gene: TRBV2; D gene: TRBD1; CDR3 DNA: TGTGCCAGCAGTCAGACACAGGGGAGCGAGCAGTACTTC; CDR3 protein: CASSQTQGSEQYF
clone size: NA; J gene: TRBJ1-1; V gene: TRBV6-1; D gene: TRBD1; CDR3 DNA: TGTGCCAGCAGTGAAGGACAGGGGAGGTACACTGAAGCTTTCTTT; CDR3 protein: CASSEGQGRYTEAFF
clone size: NA; J gene: TRBJ2-4; V gene: TRBV7-7; D gene: NA; CDR3 DNA: TGTGCTAGCAGCTCGGGACTAGCCAAAAACATTCAGTACTTC; CDR3 protein: CASSSGLAKNIQYF
clone size: NA; J gene: TRBJ2-2; V gene: TRBV5-4; D gene: NA; CDR3 DNA: TGTGCCAGCAGCCAATCGCGGGGCACCGGGGAGCTGTTTTTT; CDR3 protein: CASSQSRGTGELFF
clone size: NA; J gene: TRBJ1-2; V gene: TRBV5-1; D gene: NA; CDR3 DNA: TGCGCCAGCAGCTTGGGGGACACTAACTATGGCTACACCTTC; CDR3 protein: CASSLGDTNYGYTF
clone size: NA; J gene: TRBJ1-2; V gene: TRBV5-1; D gene: TRBD1; CDR3 DNA: TGCGCCAGCAGCTTGGGCATACAGGGGACTAACTATGGCTACACCTTC; CDR3 protein: CASSLGIQGTNYGYTF
clone size: once; J gene: TRBJ1-1; V gene: TRBV5-1; D gene: NA; CDR3 DNA: TGCGCCAGCATTCGGGACATCCTCTCCACTGAAGCTTTCTTT; CDR3 protein: CASIRDILSTEAFF
clone size: few; J gene: TRBJ2-7; V gene: TRBV7-8; D gene: TRBD1; CDR3 DNA: TGTGCCAGCAGCTTATTTCCAAACGCAGGGGGCCTCTACGAGCAGTACTTC; CDR3 protein: CASSLFPNAGGLYEQYF
clone size: NA; J gene: TRBJ2-7; V gene: TRBV10-3; D gene: TRBD2; CDR3 DNA: TGTGCCATCAGTGTGGGTAGCGGGGGATTCGACGAGCAGTACTTC; CDR3 protein: CAISVGSGGFDEQYF
clone size: few; J gene: TRBJ1-1; V gene: TRBV5-6; D gene: TRBD1; CDR3 DNA: TGTGCCAGCAGCCATCGACAGGGCGGGGCTGAAGCTTTCTTT; CDR3 protein: CASSHRQGGAEAFF
clone size: NA; J gene: TRBJ2-1; V gene: TRBV7-8; D gene: TRBD2; CDR3 DNA: TGTGCCAGCAGCTTAAGGGCTAGCGGGGAATACAATGAGCAGTTCTTC; CDR3 protein: CASSLRASGEYNEQFF
clone size: few; J gene: TRBJ1-1; V gene: TRBV19; D gene: NA; CDR3 DNA: TGTGCCAGTAGTATGGGCTTCACTGAAGCTTTCTTT; CDR3 protein: CASSMGFTEAFF
clone size: NA; J gene: TRBJ2-5; V gene: TRBV30; D gene: TRBD2; CDR3 DNA: TGTGCCTGGAGTGTACGACTAGCGGGGGGGCGTGGGACCCAGTACTTC; CDR3 protein: CAWSVRLAGGRGTQYF
clone size: NA; J gene: TRBJ2-1; V gene: TRBV29-1; D gene: TRBD2; CDR3 DNA: TGCAGCGTTGAAGCCGGGGGGGCCCAGTTCTTC; CDR3 protein: CSVEAGGAQFF
clone size: NA; J gene: TRBJ1-1; V gene: TRBV29-1; D gene: NA; CDR3 DNA: TGCAGCGTTGTTGGGGCCGAGTTTGAAGCTTTCTTT; CDR3 protein: CSVVGAEFEAFF
clone size: NA; J gene: TRBJ2-7; V gene: TRBV5-6; D gene: NA; CDR3 DNA: TGTGCCAGCAGCGTGACTGAGCTCCTCTACGAGCAGTACTTC; CDR3 protein: CASSVTELLYEQYF
clone size: few; J gene: TRBJ1-1; V gene: TRBV29-1; D gene: NA; CDR3 DNA: TGCAGCGTTGAAGGGGCCAGCCTGAACACTGAAGCTTTCTTT; CDR3 protein: CSVEGASLNTEAFF
clone size: few; J gene: TRBJ1-1; V gene: TRBV30; D gene: NA; CDR3 DNA: TGTGCCTGGAGTGTGCGCCCCGGGGGTGAAGCTTTCTTT; CDR3 protein: CAWSVRPGGEAFF
clone size: NA; J gene: TRBJ1-5; V gene: TRBV5-1; D gene: NA; CDR3 DNA: TGCGCCAGCAGCCGGGACTCTGGCAATCAGCCCCAGCATTTT; CDR3 protein: CASSRDSGNQPQHF
clone size: NA; J gene: TRBJ1-2; V gene: TRBV10-3; D gene: NA; CDR3 DNA: TGTGCCATCAGTGAGCCCGGGGGAGTCTCGGGCTACACCTTC; CDR3 protein: CAISEPGGVSGYTF
clone size: NA; J gene: TRBJ1-5; V gene: TRBV28; D gene: TRBD1; CDR3 DNA: TGTGCCAGCAGTTTATACGAACTCCGGGACAGGGATTTTTTTTTCAATCAGCCCCAGCATTTT; CDR3 protein: CASSLYELRDRDFFFNQPQHF
clone size: few; J gene: TRBJ1-2; V gene: TRBV6-5; D gene: NA; CDR3 DNA: TGTGCCAGCACTGGCAGGGAGGGCGGCTACACCTTC; CDR3 protein: CASTGREGGYTF
clone size: NA; J gene: TRBJ1-3; V gene: TRBV5-1; D gene: NA; CDR3 DNA: TGCGCCAGCAGCTTGGACAGGGTGGCAGACACCATATATTTT; CDR3 protein: CASSLDRVADTIYF
clone size: few; J gene: TRBJ1-2; V gene: TRBV7-9; D gene: NA; CDR3 DNA: TGTGCCAGCGGCAGGGTCCCCACCTTC; CDR3 protein: CASGRVPTF
clone size: NA; J gene: TRBJ2-7; V gene: TRBV6-1; D gene: TRBD2; CDR3 DNA: TGTGCCAGCAGTGAAGGGAAGTTCGGGGGGATATCCTACGAGCAGTACTTC; CDR3 protein: CASSEGKFGGISYEQYF
clone size: few; J gene: TRBJ2-3; V gene: TRBV7-2; D gene: TRBD2; CDR3 DNA: TGTGCCAGCAGCCTCAGACTAGCGGGGTCAGATACGCAGTATTTT; CDR3 protein: CASSLRLAGSDTQYF
clone size: few; J gene: TRBJ1-1; V gene: TRBV7-9; D gene: NA; CDR3 DNA: TGTGCCAGCAGTTTTACAGGACCAAACACTGAAGCTTTCTTT; CDR3 protein: CASSFTGPNTEAFF
clone size: NA; J gene: TRBJ1-1; V gene: TRBV30; D gene: NA; CDR3 DNA: TGTGCCTGGAGGGGTTTCGGGACTGAAGCTTTCTTT; CDR3 protein: CAWRGFGTEAFF
clone size: NA; J gene: TRBJ2-3; V gene: TRBV29-1; D gene: TRBD1; CDR3 DNA: TGCAGCGTTGACCCCCGGAGATACAGGGGGACAGATACGCAGTATTTT; CDR3 protein: CSVDPRRYRGTDTQYF
clone size: NA; J gene: TRBJ2-7; V gene: TRBV29-1; D gene: NA; CDR3 DNA: TGCAGCGTTTGGGGCAGCACCTACGAGCAGTACTTC; CDR3 protein: CSVWGSTYEQYF
clone size: NA; J gene: TRBJ1-2; V gene: TRBV7-2; D gene: NA; CDR3 DNA: TGTGCCAGCACAACGAGGCAGGGTTACTATGGCTACACCTTC; CDR3 protein: CASTTRQGYYGYTF
clone size: NA; J gene: TRBJ2-5; V gene: TRBV9; D gene: NA; CDR3 DNA: TGTGCCAGCAGCACACGAGGAGCTCACCGGGAGACCCAGTACTTC; CDR3 protein: CASSTRGAHRETQYF
clone size: NA; J gene: TRBJ2-2; V gene: TRBV6-6; D gene: NA; CDR3 DNA: TGTGCCAGCAGTTACCCGGACACCGGGGAGCTGTTTTTT; CDR3 protein: CASSYPDTGELFF
clone size: NA; J gene: TRBJ2-5; V gene: TRBV28; D gene: TRBD1; CDR3 DNA: TGTGCCAGCAGTTATCCAATCTCAGGGGGCTGGAAAGAGACCCAGTACTTC; CDR3 protein: CASSYPISGGWKETQYF
clone size: NA; J gene: TRBJ2-3; V gene: TRBV19; D gene: TRBD2; CDR3 DNA: TGTGCCAGAACTAGCGGGGACAGCACAGATACGCAGTATTTT; CDR3 protein: CARTSGDSTDTQYF
clone size: NA; J gene: TRBJ1-2; V gene: TRBV2; D gene: TRBD1; CDR3 DNA: TGTGCCAGCAGTGGTCGGGACAGGGGGCAGGGAAACTATGGCTACACCTTC; CDR3 protein: CASSGRDRGQGNYGYTF
clone size: NA; J gene: TRBJ1-1; V gene: TRBV19; D gene: NA; CDR3 DNA: TGTGCCAGTAGTGCCAACCCCTCCGACAGACTTCTAATGAACACTGAAGCTTTCTTT; CDR3 protein: CASSANPSDRLLMNTEAFF
clone size: NA; J gene: TRBJ2-7; V gene: TRBV11-2; D gene: NA; CDR3 DNA: TGTGCCAGCAGCTTAATAAAGTCAGGACTATACGAGCAGTACTTC; CDR3 protein: CASSLIKSGLYEQYF
clone size: NA; J gene: TRBJ2-5; V gene: TRBV20-1; D gene: TRBD1; CDR3 DNA: TGCAGTGCTTCCTACAGGGGGCGGAAGTACTTC; CDR3 protein: CSASYRGRKYF
clone size: NA; J gene: TRBJ2-2; V gene: TRBV2; D gene: NA; CDR3 DNA: TGTGCCAGCAGGAAGGACACCCCCGCCGGGGAGCTGTTTTTT; CDR3 protein: CASRKDTPAGELFF
clone size: few; J gene: TRBJ1-1; V gene: TRBV4-1; D gene: NA; CDR3 DNA: TGCGCCAGCAGCCAAGATCGAGGGAGCACTGAAGCTTTCTTT; CDR3 protein: CASSQDRGSTEAFF
clone size: NA; J gene: TRBJ2-7; V gene: TRBV27; D gene: TRBD1; CDR3 DNA: TGTGCCAGCAGATATAACAGGGGCGGTAAGCAGTACTTC; CDR3 protein: CASRYNRGGKQYF